This T cell receptor beta chain was profiled in a study of persistence of HIV-infected CD4 T cells. Whole-study context: Median time on suppressive ART was around 8 years. General observations from the study: Compared with CD3/CD28-stimulated cells, CMV- and Gag-responding cells showed lower TCRbeta richness.

An overlapping HIV-1 Gag peptide pool stimulated these cells at roughly 1 ug/peptide/mL. Memory cells lacking CD40L and CD69 with high CD45RO were sorted. For 18 hours, CD8-depleted PBMCs received anti-CD28/CD49d costimulation, a CD40-blocking antibody and enfuvirtide. The immunoSEQ assay was version 4, run in survey mode. Using immunoSEQ multiplex PCR, the repertoire was profiled, and TCRdb retains in-frame clones only, with some absent. The data show 30,000 or so clones, about four fifths seen once. Comments on this clone: As yet, its antigen is unknown.

The V end was cut by 2 bases, the J end by 3 bases, with 10 bases between. The CDR3 totals 13 residues. From germline, CDR1 is GTSNPN and CDR2 SVGIG (reference sequence). Source: CD4+ T cells sorted from PBMCs after 18-hour stimulation, taken from a patient who received antiretroviral therapy. The TCR sequence derives from an adult woman with HIV who was CMV-seropositive. The rearrangement uses TRBV30 and TRBJ1-1, with a tentative D call TRBD1 (5 bases). The CDR3 region is CAWSSKGYTEAFF. The DNA of the CDR3 is TGTGCCTGGAGTTCTAAGGGGTACACTGAAGCTTTCTTT.